The T cell receptor beta chain under discussion was sequenced for a study of read filtering for tumor transcriptome and immune sequencing. Whole-study context: After DNase treatment, RNA was made into whole-transcriptome libraries. Study-level findings and limits: Even smaller IR-seq throughput identified most shared clonotypes. Without single-read clonotypes, shared clonotype proportions correlated more between IR-seq and RNA-seq.

Molecular barcoded adaptors covering alpha/delta and beta/gamma chains were used on 400 to 450 ng RNA. TCRdb passed the reads through MiXCR, listing each CDR3 protein once. The sample shows approximately 59,000 distinct CDR3 sequences, roughly an eighth of them seen only once. The sample holds many counts of this clonotype. Its matching antigen is unknown. This CDR3 contains 14 residues. V shed 1 base and J shed 4 bases, with 10 bases lying between them. The sequenced sample was a population of CD138-negative cells sorted from bone marrow. This clonotype was obtained from a donor aged 40 or older with multiple myeloma. The V and J genes are TRBV12-3 or TRBV12-4 and TRBJ1-1; D gene unclear. CDR3 bases: TGTGCCAGCAGTTTAGGACGGGCCAGCACTGAAGCTTTCTTT. Translating gives CASSLGRASTEAFF.